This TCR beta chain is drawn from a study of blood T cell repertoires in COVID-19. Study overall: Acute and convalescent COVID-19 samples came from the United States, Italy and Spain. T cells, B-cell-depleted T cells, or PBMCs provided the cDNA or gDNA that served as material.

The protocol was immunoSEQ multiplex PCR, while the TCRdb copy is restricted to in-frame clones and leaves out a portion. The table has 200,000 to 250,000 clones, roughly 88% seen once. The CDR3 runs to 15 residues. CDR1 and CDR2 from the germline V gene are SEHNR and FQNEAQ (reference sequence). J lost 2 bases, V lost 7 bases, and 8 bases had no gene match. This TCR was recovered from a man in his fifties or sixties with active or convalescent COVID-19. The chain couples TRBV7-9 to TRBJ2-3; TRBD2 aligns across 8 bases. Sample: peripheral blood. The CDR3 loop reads CASTPLAGPTDTQYF. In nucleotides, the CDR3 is TGTGCCAGCACCCCCTTAGCGGGGCCCACAGATACGCAGTATTTT.